This TCR beta chain was captured in a study of T cells in Graves' hyperthyroidism and ophthalmopathy. With V trimmed by 4 bases and J by 1 base, 3 bases remained unmatched. CDR3 length equals 14 residues. CDR1 WSHSY and CDR2 SAAADI come from the germline V gene. PBMCs stemmed from over 7.5 ml fresh peripheral blood. The TCR beta CDR3 regions underwent amplification using RNA transcripts as the source. The HTBI set primed first-round TCR CDR3 RT-PCR. MiXCR, run by TCRdb on the multiplex PCR reads, gives a single entry per CDR3 protein. The sample has more than 350,000 distinct CDR3 sequences; roughly 15% are singletons.

This chain joins TRBV10-2 and TRBJ2-7, with 8 bases matching TRBD1. This clonotype was sampled from a woman in her sixties with Graves' ophthalmopathy. Sample: blood. CDR3 sequence reads: CASSARDRSYEQYF. The CDR3 bases are TGCGCCAGCAGTGCCCGGGACAGGTCCTACGAGCAGTACTTC.